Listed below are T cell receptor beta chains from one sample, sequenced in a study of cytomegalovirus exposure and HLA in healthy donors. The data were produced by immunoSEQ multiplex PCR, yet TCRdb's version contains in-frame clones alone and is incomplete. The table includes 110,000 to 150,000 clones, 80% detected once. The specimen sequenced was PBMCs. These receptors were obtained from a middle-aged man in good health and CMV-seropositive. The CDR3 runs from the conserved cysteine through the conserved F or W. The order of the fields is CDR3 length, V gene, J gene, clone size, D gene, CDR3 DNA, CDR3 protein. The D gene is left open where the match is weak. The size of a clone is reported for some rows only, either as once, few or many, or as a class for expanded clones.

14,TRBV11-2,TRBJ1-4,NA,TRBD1,TGTGCCAGCAGCTTAGCCACAGGGGATGAAAAACTGTTTTTT,CASSLATGDEKLFF
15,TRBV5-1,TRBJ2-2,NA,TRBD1,TGCGCCAGCAGCATGACAGGGGGTAGCACCGGGGAGCTGTTTTTT,CASSMTGGSTGELFF
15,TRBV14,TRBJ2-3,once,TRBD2,TGTGCCAGCAGCCGAGGACTAGACCGCACAGATACGCAGTATTTT,CASSRGLDRTDTQYF
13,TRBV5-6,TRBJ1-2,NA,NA,TGTGCCAGCACCATTGGGGGGGGGTATGGCTACACCTTC,CASTIGGGYGYTF
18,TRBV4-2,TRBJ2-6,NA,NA,TGTGCCAGCAGCCAGGCACAGGGTATTAGCTCTGGGGCCAACGTCCTGACTTTC,CASSQAQGISSGANVLTF
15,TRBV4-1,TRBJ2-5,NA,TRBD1,TGCGCCAGCAGCCAAGATCGGTACCCAGGGGGCCAGCAGTACTTC,CASSQDRYPGGQQYF
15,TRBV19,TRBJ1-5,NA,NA,TGTGCCAGTAACGATGGGCCTTATAGCAATCAGCCCCAGCATTTT,CASNDGPYSNQPQHF
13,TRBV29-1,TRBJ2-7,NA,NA,TGCAGCGTTGCCCCGTCAGAACCTTACGAGCAGTACTTC,CSVAPSEPYEQYF
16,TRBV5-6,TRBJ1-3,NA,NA,TGTGCCAGCGGCTTCGGAACAGGAGTCTCTGGAAACACCATATATTTT,CASGFGTGVSGNTIYF
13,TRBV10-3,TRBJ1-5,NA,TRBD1,TGTGCCATCAGATCAGGGGGTGGTCAGCCCCAGCATTTT,CAIRSGGGQPQHF
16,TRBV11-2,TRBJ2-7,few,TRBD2,TGTGCCAGCAGCTTAGCAGCGGGAGGTCTACTCTACGAGCAGTACTTC,CASSLAAGGLLYEQYF
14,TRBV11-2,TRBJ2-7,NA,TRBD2,TGTGCCAGCAGCTTGGGGGGGAAAGCCTACGAGCAGTACTTC,CASSLGGKAYEQYF
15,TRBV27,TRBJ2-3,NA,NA,TGTGCCAGCAGTCTGGCCAGCCGGGGCACAGATACGCAGTATTTT,CASSLASRGTDTQYF
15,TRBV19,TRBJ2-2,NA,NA,TGTGCCAGTAGTGCGGGATCCCGCCCTTTAGGGGAGCTGTTTTTT,CASSAGSRPLGELFF
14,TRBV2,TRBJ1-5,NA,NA,TGTGCCAGCAGTGGGAACGGGGGCAATCAGCCCCAGCATTTT,CASSGNGGNQPQHF
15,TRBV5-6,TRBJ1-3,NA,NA,TGTGCCAGCAGCGGCCTAGACTACTCTGGAAACACCATATATTTT,CASSGLDYSGNTIYF
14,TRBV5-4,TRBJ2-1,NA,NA,TGTGCCAGCAGCCTCAAGACGGGTGCGGGTGAGCAGTTCTTC,CASSLKTGAGEQFF
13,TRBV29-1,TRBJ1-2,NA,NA,TGCAGCGTTCCAAGGGAGGGTGAGAGTAGCTACACCTTC,CSVPREGESSYTF
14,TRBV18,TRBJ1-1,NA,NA,TGTGCCAGCTCACCCAATCACCTCCGGACTGAAGCTTTCTTT,CASSPNHLRTEAFF
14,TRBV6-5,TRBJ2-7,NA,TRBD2,TGTGCCAGCAGTTCCGGGACTACCCTCTACGAGCAGTACTTC,CASSSGTTLYEQYF
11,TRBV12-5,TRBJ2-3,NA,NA,TGTGCTAGTGGTGCTAGCGATACGCAGTATTTT,CASGASDTQYF
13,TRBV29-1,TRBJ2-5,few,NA,TGCAGCGTTGAGGTGGGCAGAGGCCGGGGGCAGTACTTC,CSVEVGRGRGQYF
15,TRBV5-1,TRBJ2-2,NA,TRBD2,TGCGCCAGCAGAAATAGCGGGGCTAACACCGGGGAGCTGTTTTTT,CASRNSGANTGELFF
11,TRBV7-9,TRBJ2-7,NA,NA,TGTGCCAGCAGCTCCTTCTACGAGCAGTACTTC,CASSSFYEQYF
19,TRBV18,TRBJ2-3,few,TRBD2,TGTGCCAGCTCACCATTGCCGGGGGGGCGGAGGCCCAGCACAGATACGCAGTATTTT,CASSPLPGGRRPSTDTQYF
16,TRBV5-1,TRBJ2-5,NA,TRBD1,TGCGCCAGCAGCTTGGGCTACAGGGGTTTTCAAGAGACCCAGTACTTC,CASSLGYRGFQETQYF
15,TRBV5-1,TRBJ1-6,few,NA,TGCGCCAGCAGCTTGGAGAACAGATCGAATTCACCCCTCCACTTT,CASSLENRSNSPLHF
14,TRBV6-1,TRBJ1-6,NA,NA,TGTGCCAGCAGTGAGCCGGGACTTAATTCACCCCTCCACTTT,CASSEPGLNSPLHF
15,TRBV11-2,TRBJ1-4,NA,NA,TGTGCCAGCAGCTTAAGTACAGGGATCGGCGAAAAACTGTTTTTT,CASSLSTGIGEKLFF
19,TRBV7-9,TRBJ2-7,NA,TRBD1,TGTGCCAGCAGCTTAGCGGACACCACAGGGGGCGACAAGGGCTACGAGCAGTACTTC,CASSLADTTGGDKGYEQYF
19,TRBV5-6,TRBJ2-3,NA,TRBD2,TGTGCCAGCAGCCGGCGGGGGTTTGGCAGACGACCTAGCACAGATACGCAGTATTTT,CASSRRGFGRRPSTDTQYF
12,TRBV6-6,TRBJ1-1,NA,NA,TGTGCCAGCAGCCCCGGGGGCACTGAAGCTTTCTTT,CASSPGGTEAFF